This T cell receptor beta chain derives from a study of T-cell reconstitution after alpha-beta-depleted transplantation in children. Preparing the TCRbeta library involved the use of unique molecular identifiers. From the PCR reads, TCRdb called clonotypes with MiXCR, one entry per CDR3 protein. The data show around 680,000 distinct CDR3 sequences, roughly 17% seen once. The CDR3 has 19 residues. The V and J ends lost 0 bases and 0 bases, in that order; junction bases with no gene match: 11. The germline gives CDR1 DFQATT, CDR2 SNEGSKA (reference sequence). The table lists this clonotype with many counts.

The V call is TRBV20-1, the J call TRBJ2-6, with TRBD2 matching over 7 bases. The sample here was PBMCs from the stem cell graft donor, taken from the stem cell graft. This clonotype was sampled from a human donor who donated a stem cell graft to a child with acute myeloid leukemia. The CDR3 DNA is TGCAGTGCTAGAGAGGTTAATTGGCGGGGGTACTCTGGGGCCAACGTCCTGACTTTC. This sequence encodes CSAREVNWRGYSGANVLTF.